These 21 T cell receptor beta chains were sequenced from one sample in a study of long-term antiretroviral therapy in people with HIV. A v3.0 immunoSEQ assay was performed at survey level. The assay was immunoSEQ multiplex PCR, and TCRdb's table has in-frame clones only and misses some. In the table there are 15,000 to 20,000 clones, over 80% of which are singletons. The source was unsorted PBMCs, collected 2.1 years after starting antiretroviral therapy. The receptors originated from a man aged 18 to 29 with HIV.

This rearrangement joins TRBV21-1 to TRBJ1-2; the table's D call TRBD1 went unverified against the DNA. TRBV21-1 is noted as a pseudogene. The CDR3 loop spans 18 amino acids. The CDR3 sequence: CASSVPGQGKLVGYGYTF. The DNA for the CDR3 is TGTGCCAGCAGCGTCCCGGGACAGGGAAAATTGGTGGGCTATGGCTACACCTTC.

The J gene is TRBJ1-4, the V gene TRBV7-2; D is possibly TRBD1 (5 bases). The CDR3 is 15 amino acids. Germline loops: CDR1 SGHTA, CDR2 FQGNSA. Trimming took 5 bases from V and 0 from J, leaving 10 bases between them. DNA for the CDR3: TGTGCCAGCAGCCCAGAGGGGACAACTAATGAAAAACTGTTTTTT. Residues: CASSPEGTTNEKLFF.

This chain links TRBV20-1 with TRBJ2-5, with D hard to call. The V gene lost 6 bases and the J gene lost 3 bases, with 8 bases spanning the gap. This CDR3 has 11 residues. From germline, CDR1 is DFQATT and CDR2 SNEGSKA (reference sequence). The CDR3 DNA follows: TGCAGTGCCAAGACGAAAGAGACCCAGTACTTC. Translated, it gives CSAKTKETQYF.

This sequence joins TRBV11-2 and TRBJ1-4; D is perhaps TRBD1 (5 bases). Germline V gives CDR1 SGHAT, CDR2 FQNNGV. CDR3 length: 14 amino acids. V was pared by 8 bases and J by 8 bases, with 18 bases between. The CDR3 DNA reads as TGTGCCAGCGCAAATTCGGGGCTTATCGAAAAACTGTTTTTT. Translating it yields CASANSGLIEKLFF.

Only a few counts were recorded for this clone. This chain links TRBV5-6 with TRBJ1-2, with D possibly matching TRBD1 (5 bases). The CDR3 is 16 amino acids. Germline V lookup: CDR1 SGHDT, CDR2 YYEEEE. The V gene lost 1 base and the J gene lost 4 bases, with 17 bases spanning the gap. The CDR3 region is CASSLMQGEGIYGYTF. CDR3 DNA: TGTGCCAGCAGCTTGATGCAGGGAGAAGGGATCTATGGCTACACCTTC.

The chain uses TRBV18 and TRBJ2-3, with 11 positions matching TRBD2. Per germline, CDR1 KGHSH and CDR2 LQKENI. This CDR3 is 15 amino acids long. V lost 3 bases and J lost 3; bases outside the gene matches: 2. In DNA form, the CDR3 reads TGTGCCAGCTCACCGACTAGCGGGGTTACAGATACGCAGTATTTT. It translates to CASSPTSGVTDTQYF.

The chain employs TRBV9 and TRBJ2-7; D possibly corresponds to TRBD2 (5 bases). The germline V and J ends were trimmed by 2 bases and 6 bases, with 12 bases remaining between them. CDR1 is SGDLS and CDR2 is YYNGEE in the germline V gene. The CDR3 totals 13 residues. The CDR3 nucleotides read TGTGCCAGCAGCGTCGACCTAGCCGGCGAGCAGTACTTC. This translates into CASSVDLAGEQYF.

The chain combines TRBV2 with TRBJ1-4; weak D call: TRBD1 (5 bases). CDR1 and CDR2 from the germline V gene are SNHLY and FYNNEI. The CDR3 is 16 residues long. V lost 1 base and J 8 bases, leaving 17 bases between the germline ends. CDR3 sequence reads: CASSEVGDMGVEKLFF. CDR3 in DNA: TGTGCCAGCAGTGAAGTGGGGGATATGGGGGTCGAAAAACTGTTTTTT.

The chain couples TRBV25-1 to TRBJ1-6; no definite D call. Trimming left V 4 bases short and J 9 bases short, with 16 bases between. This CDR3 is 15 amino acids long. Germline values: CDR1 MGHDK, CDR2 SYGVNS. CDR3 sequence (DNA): TGTGCCAGCAGTGGAAGGACGGGGAACCTTTCACCCCTCCACTTT. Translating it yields CASSGRTGNLSPLHF.

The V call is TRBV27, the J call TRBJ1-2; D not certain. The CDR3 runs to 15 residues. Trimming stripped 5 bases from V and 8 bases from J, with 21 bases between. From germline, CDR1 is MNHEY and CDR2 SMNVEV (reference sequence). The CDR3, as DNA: TGTGCCAGCAGTCCGGCCGGCCAACCGGCGGAAGGCTACACCTTC. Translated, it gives CASSPAGQPAEGYTF.

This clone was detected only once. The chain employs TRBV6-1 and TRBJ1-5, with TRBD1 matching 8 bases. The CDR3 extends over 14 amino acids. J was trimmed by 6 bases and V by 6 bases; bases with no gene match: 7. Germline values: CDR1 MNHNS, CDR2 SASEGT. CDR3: CASSEDRAIQPQHF. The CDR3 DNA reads TGTGCCAGCAGCGAGGACAGGGCGATTCAGCCCCAGCATTTT.

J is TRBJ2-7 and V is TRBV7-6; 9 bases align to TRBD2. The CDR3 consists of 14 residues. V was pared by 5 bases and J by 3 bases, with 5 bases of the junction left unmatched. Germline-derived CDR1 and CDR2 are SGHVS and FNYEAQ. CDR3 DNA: TGTGCCAGCAGCCACGGCGGGGGGGGCTACGAGCAGTACTTC. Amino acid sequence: CASSHGGGGYEQYF.

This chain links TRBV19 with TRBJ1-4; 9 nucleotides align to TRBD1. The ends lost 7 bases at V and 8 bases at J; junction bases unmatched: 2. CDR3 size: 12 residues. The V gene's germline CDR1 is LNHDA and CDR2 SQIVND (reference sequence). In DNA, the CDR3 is TGTGCCAGTACCGGGACAGGGGAAAAACTGTTTTTT. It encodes CASTGTGEKLFF.

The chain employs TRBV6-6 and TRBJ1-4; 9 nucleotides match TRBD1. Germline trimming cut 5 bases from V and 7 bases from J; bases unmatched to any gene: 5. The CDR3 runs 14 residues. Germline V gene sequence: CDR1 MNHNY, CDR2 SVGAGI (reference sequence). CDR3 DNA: TGTGCCAGCAGTATACAGGGGGCGGGTGAAAAACTGTTTTTT. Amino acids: CASSIQGAGEKLFF.

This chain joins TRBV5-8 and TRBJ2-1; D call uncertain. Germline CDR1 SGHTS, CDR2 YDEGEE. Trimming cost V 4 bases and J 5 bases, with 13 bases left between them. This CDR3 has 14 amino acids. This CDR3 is CASSQLHLNNEQFF. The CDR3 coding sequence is TGTGCCAGCAGCCAGCTTCACCTTAACAATGAGCAGTTCTTC.

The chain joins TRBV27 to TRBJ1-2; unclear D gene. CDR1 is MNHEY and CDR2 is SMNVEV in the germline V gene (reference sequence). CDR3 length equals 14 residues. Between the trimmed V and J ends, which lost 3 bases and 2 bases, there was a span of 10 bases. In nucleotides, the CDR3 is TGTGCCAGCAGTTTGGGGTTGCAGAACTATGGCTACACCTTC. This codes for CASSLGLQNYGYTF.

The CDR3 reads CASSQVDGNTEAFF. For the CDR3, the DNA is TGTGCCAGCAGCCAAGTGGACGGGAACACTGAAGCTTTCTTT. The V and J genes are TRBV4-2 and TRBJ1-1, with D unclear. Per the germline V gene, CDR1 is LGHNA and CDR2 is YNFKEQ. Trimming left V 1 base short and J 1 base short, with 7 bases between. The length of the CDR3 is 14 residues.

CDR3 in DNA: TGTGCCAGCAGCTCCCCCAGGGGCTATGGCTACACCTTC. Its translation: CASSSPRGYGYTF. The chain employs TRBV11-2 and TRBJ1-2; tentatively, D is TRBD1 (6 bases). The CDR3 contains 13 residues. Deletions cut 4 bases from V and 4 bases from J, with 10 bases between. The germline V gene has CDR1 SGHAT and CDR2 FQNNGV.

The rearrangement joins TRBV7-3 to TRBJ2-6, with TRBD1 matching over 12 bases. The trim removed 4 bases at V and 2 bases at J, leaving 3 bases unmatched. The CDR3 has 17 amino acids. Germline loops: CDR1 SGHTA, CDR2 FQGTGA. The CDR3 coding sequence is TGTGCCAGCAGCTCAGGGACAGGGGGCACTGGGGCCAACGTCCTGACTTTC. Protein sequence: CASSSGTGGTGANVLTF.

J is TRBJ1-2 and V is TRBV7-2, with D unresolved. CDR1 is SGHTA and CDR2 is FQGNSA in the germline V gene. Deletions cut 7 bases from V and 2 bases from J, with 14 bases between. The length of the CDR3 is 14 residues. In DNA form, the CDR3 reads TGTGCCAGCACCCTAGGAGCTGAGAACTATGGCTACACCTTC. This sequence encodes CASTLGAENYGYTF.

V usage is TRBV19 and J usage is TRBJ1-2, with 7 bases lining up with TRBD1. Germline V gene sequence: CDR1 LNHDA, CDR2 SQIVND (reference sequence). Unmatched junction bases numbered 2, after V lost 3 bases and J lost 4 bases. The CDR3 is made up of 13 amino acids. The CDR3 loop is CASSIGTVYGYTF. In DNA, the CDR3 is TGTGCCAGTAGTATTGGGACAGTCTATGGCTACACCTTC.